The source of this TCR beta chain is a study of radiation and T cells in renal cell carcinoma. Produced via immunoSEQ multiplex PCR; TCRdb's table is partial and in-frame only. The top ten hold roughly 30% of the sample, which has tens of thousands of clones, around 83% seen once. Time point described: baseline pretreatment blood. Treatment: 15 Gy SBRT to primary tumor, nephrectomy 4 weeks later. Blood was sampled at baseline, 2 weeks and 4 weeks after SBRT. CDR1 and CDR2 from the germline V gene are SGHNT and YYREEE (reference sequence). Trimming stripped 4 bases from V and 0 bases from J, with 13 bases between. The CDR3 runs to 16 residues. Comment on this clone: Its cognate antigen is unknown.

Study-wide points: Top tumor clonotypes rose in blood 2 weeks post-radiation, then contracted.

The TCR sequence derives from a woman in her 70s with renal cell carcinoma. The chain has TRBV5-4 and TRBJ2-2; a weak D match, TRBD2 (5 bases). The input for sequencing was blood, taken from a patient whose treatment included radiotherapy and nephrectomy. The CDR3 loop is CASSPEARANTGELFF. CDR3 nucleotides: TGTGCCAGCAGCCCGGAGGCTCGAGCGAACACCGGGGAGCTGTTTTTT.